This TCR beta chain was found in a study of blood T cell repertoires in COVID-19. Overall study: Donors in the United States, Italy and Spain gave samples during acute or convalescent COVID-19. Nucleic acid was either cDNA or gDNA, and it came from T cells, B-cell-depleted T cells, or PBMCs.

This clone came up a few times. As handled by the study authors: Using reference gene primer amplification, nucleated cell counts were estimated. Assay used: immunoSEQ multiplex PCR; TCRdb lists only in-frame clones, some missing. Clone size and the V and J calls come from that table; the DNA yielded D and trimming. The table lists tens of thousands of clones, 77% of them singletons. Germline values: CDR1 WNHNN, CDR2 SYGVQD (reference sequence). J lost 12 bases, V lost 0 bases, and 14 bases had no gene match. The CDR3 covers 17 residues. The source material was peripheral blood. The V call is TRBV10-1, the J call TRBJ2-1, with 10 bases aligning to TRBD2. The TCR was taken from a human donor in a cohort sampled during active COVID-19. Written as DNA, the CDR3 is TGCGCCAGCAGTGAGTCAGGTGGACTAGCGGCACCTCGGGGGCAGTTCTTC. Translated: CASSESGGLAAPRGQFF.